The entry below describes one T cell receptor (beta chain). This entry comes from a study of blood T cell dynamics during melanoma immunotherapy. In germline, CDR1 is SGHDT, CDR2 YYEEEE. V trimming: 4 bases; J trimming: 2 bases; junction bases outside the gene matches: 0. This CDR3 comprises 14 residues. Time point reported: pre-treatment baseline. Every bulk PBMC sample received the same 350 ng of DNA. Assay used: immunoSEQ multiplex PCR; TCRdb lists only in-frame clones, some missing. The sample has some 9,900 clones; around nine tenths are singletons. V gene TRBV5-6 combines with J gene TRBJ2-6; TRBD2 matches 7 bases. This TCR derives from a human donor with melanoma. The material sequenced was blood, taken from a patient treated with checkpoint blockade. CDR3 sequence (DNA): TGTGCCAGCAGCCGGGGGGCTGGGGCCAACGTCCTGACTTTC. It encodes CASSRGAGANVLTF.